One sample yielded the 24 T cell receptor beta chains listed below, sequenced in a study of identical twins. TCRdb redid the calling of the 5' RACE reads with MiXCR, one entry per CDR3 protein. This sample has 1,800,000 or so distinct CDR3 sequences, with 32% found just once. The sample consisted of cord blood. The receptors originated from a newborn girl in good health.

This chain connects TRBV28 to TRBJ1-2; possibly TRBD1 for D (6 bases). CDR1 and CDR2 from the germline V gene are MDHEN and SYDVKM. Trimming took 4 bases from V and 1 from J, leaving 13 bases between them. The CDR3 covers 15 residues. The CDR3 DNA sequence: TGTGCCAGCAGTTGGCGGACAGCCTTTAACTATGGCTACACCTTC. Its translation is CASSWRTAFNYGYTF.

On this clonotype: A much more abundant neighbour one base away suggests this may be a read error. The DNA for the CDR3 is TGCGCCAGCAGCCCCGGGACTAGCGCCAATCTGCAGACAGGTACGCAGTATTTT. It codes for CASSPGTSANLQTGTQYF. The gene calls are TRBV5-1 and TRBJ2-3; TRBD2 matches at 10 bases. This CDR3 is 18 amino acids long. Germline CDR1 SGHRS, CDR2 YFSETQ. The whole variable domain, remainder taken from reference TRBV5-1 and TRBJ2-3, is KAGVTQTPRYLIKTRGQQVTLSCSPISGHRSVSWYQQTPGQGLQFLFEYFSETQRNKGNFPGRFSGRQFSNSRSEMNVSTLELGDSALYLCASSPGTSANLQTGTQYFGPGTRLTVL.

The chain links TRBV5-4 to TRBJ2-5, with D possibly being TRBD2 (5 bases). V was clipped by 1 base and J by 2 bases, with 9 bases between them. This CDR3 region has 14 residues. Germline V gene sequence: CDR1 SGHNT, CDR2 YYREEE (reference sequence). This chain's CDR3 is CASSLQDFQETQYF. The CDR3 coding sequence is TGTGCCAGCAGCTTGCAGGACTTTCAAGAGACCCAGTACTTC.

Notes on this clonotype: A read error is possible here, since a much larger clone lies one base away. J is TRBJ2-5 and V is TRBV6-5; no firm D call. Per the germline V gene, CDR1 is MNHEY and CDR2 is SVGAGI. This CDR3 is 13 amino acids long. This CDR3 is CASSYSTQGTQYF. Written as DNA, the CDR3 is TGTGCCAGCAGTTACTCGACACAAGGGACCCAGTACTTC.

The chain links TRBV21-1 to TRBJ2-1; the table's D call of TRBD1 was not tested on the DNA. TRBV21-1 is classified as a pseudogene. The CDR3 is 15 residues long. The CDR3 sequence: CASSTRQGTYNEQFF. CDR3 DNA: TGTGCCAGCAGCACCCGACAGGGAACCTACAATGAGCAGTTCTTC.

V and J are TRBV7-8 and TRBJ2-2, with a possible D match to TRBD1 (6 bases). The V end was cut by 1 base, the J end by 1 base, with 7 bases between. Germline lookup yields CDR1 SGHVS and CDR2 FQNEAQ. There are 15 residues in the CDR3. In DNA form, the CDR3 reads TGTGCCAGCAGCTTAGACAGGGTGAACACCGGGGAGCTGTTTTTT. The encoded protein is CASSLDRVNTGELFF.

This clonotype was recorded a few times. This chain uses TRBV5-1 with TRBJ2-3; 14 bases match TRBD2. The trim removed 3 bases at V and 2 bases at J, leaving 5 bases unmatched. This CDR3 contains 17 residues. Germline assignment: CDR1 SGHRS and CDR2 YFSETQ. The CDR3 region is CASSYPGLAGATDTQYF. CDR3 DNA: TGCGCCAGCAGCTACCCGGGACTAGCGGGAGCCACAGATACGCAGTATTTT.

The V and J genes are TRBV12-3 or TRBV12-4 and TRBJ2-3; 7 bases map to TRBD1. V shed 6 bases, J shed 1 base, and the junction held 7 bases outside the gene matches. CDR3 length: 15 residues. The CDR3 region has the DNA TGTGCCAGCAGACAGGGGACCATGCGCACAGATACGCAGTATTTT. Its translation: CASRQGTMRTDTQYF.

In its sample, this clonotype was seen a few times. The rearrangement joins TRBV5-6 to TRBJ2-1, with 8 bases matching TRBD1. There are 14 residues in the CDR3. The V gene's germline CDR1 is SGHDT and CDR2 YYEEEE. V lost 5 bases, J lost 12 bases, and 13 bases stayed unmatched. The CDR3 DNA is TGTGCCAGCAGTTACTCGGACAGGGAGTACTCGCAGTTCTTC. Translation: CASSYSDREYSQFF.

The chain carries TRBV20-1 and TRBJ1-3; perhaps TRBD1 as D (6 bases). Germline V gene data show CDR1 as DFQATT and CDR2 as SNEGSKA (reference sequence). The CDR3 sequence is 11 residues long. Trimming cost V 2 bases and J 7 bases, with 6 bases left between them. CDR3 nucleotides: TGCAGTGCTAGACAGGGGAACACCATATATTTT. This codes for CSARQGNTIYF.

The rearrangement uses TRBV18 and TRBJ2-7, with D possibly being TRBD2 (5 bases). The germline V gene encodes CDR1 KGHSH and CDR2 LQKENI. Trimming took 2 bases from V and 4 from J, leaving 15 bases between them. The CDR3 consists of 15 residues. CDR3 sequence reads: CASSPSVGEIYEQYF. CDR3 DNA: TGTGCCAGCTCACCATCAGTCGGGGAGATATACGAGCAGTACTTC.

Only a few counts were recorded for this clonotype. V usage is TRBV7-2 and J usage is TRBJ2-7; 11 bases are a match to TRBD2. V shed 7 bases and J 1 base; nucleotides not matched to a gene: 6. Germline V gives CDR1 SGHTA, CDR2 FQGNSA. This CDR3 is 15 amino acids long. The CDR3, as DNA: TGTGCCAGCACCATTACTAGCGGGAGTTCCTACGAGCAGTACTTC. The encoded protein is CASTITSGSSYEQYF. Full variable domain (remainder filled in from reference TRBV7-2 and TRBJ2-7): GAGVSQSPSNKVTEKGKDVELRCDPISGHTALYWYRQSLGQGLEFLIYFQGNSAPDKSGLPSDRFSAERTGGSVSTLTIQRTQQEDSAVYLCASTITSGSSYEQYFGPGTRLTVT.

This chain uses TRBV29-1 with TRBJ2-3; D ambiguous. CDR3 size: 16 residues. The germline V and J ends were trimmed by 2 bases and 0 bases, with 15 bases remaining between them. Germline loops: CDR1 SQVTM, CDR2 ANQGSEA. The chain's CDR3 is CSVERPGRRSTDTQYF. CDR3 bases: TGCAGCGTTGAACGTCCGGGTCGTCGGAGCACAGATACGCAGTATTTT.

The J gene is TRBJ2-1, the V gene TRBV11-2; 10 bases match TRBD2. The J segment lost 3 bases and the V segment lost 3 bases, leaving 5 bases of the junction unmatched. CDR3 size: 16 residues. CDR1 and CDR2 (germline): SGHAT, FQNNGV. CDR3 amino acids: CASSFLRLAGYNEQFF. The CDR3 region has the DNA TGTGCCAGCAGCTTCTTGAGACTAGCGGGCTACAATGAGCAGTTCTTC.

This clonotype was observed a handful of times. This chain connects TRBV12-3 or TRBV12-4 to TRBJ2-3; D is possibly TRBD1 or TRBD2 (5 bases each). The V and J ends lost 1 base and 0 bases respectively, with 8 bases between them. The CDR3 totals 15 residues. In nucleotides, the CDR3 is TGTGCCAGCAGTTTAGGGGGGATAAGCACAGATACGCAGTATTTT. This codes for CASSLGGISTDTQYF.

The CDR3 reads CASSQSPSEQYF. CDR3 sequence (DNA): TGTGCCAGCAGCCAATCGCCTAGCGAGCAGTACTTC. The chain combines TRBV3-1 with TRBJ2-7, with no clear D. The germline gives CDR1 LGHDT, CDR2 YNNKEL (reference sequence). Trimming pared 2 bases from V and 6 bases from J, leaving 8 bases between. This CDR3 comprises 12 residues.

This clonotype was seen repeatedly, ten times or more. This sequence joins TRBV3-1 and TRBJ1-6; D is unclear. The CDR3 runs 12 residues. Germline lookup yields CDR1 LGHDT and CDR2 YNNKEL (reference sequence). Trimming pared 1 base from V and 7 bases from J, leaving 2 bases between. The CDR3, as DNA: TGTGCCAGCAGCCAAGGGAATTCACCCCTCCACTTT. As protein: CASSQGNSPLHF.

Turning to this clonotype: Germline is not matched at one junction end, which may reflect a read error. V and J are TRBV18 and TRBJ1-5, with a weak D call TRBD1 (5 bases). The CDR3 totals 13 residues. Germline-derived CDR1 and CDR2 are KGHSH and LQKENI. DNA of the CDR3: TGTGCCAGTGGACATGACGGCAATCAGCCTCAGCATTTT. This codes for CASGHDGNQPQHF.

This clonotype was counted once. Given a much more abundant clone one base away, this may be a read error. V usage is TRBV24-1 and J usage is TRBJ2-4, with D unresolved. V was pared by 7 bases and J by 0 bases, with 9 bases between. From germline, CDR1 is KGHDR and CDR2 SFDVKD. This CDR3 contains 14 residues. CDR3 sequence (DNA): TGTGCCACCAGGACTGGTTTAGCCAAAAACATTCAGTACTTC. Amino acids: CATRTGLAKNIQYF.

The rearrangement links TRBV4-2 to TRBJ1-1; D may be TRBD1 (6 bases). CDR1 is LGHNA, CDR2 YNFKEQ, per germline. The CDR3 loop spans 15 amino acids. The V gene lost 2 bases and the J gene lost 0 bases, with 10 bases spanning the gap. Here the CDR3 reads CASSQSGQLNTEAFF. The CDR3 DNA sequence: TGTGCCAGCAGCCAATCCGGACAGCTGAACACTGAAGCTTTCTTT.

This clonotype appeared a few times. CDR3 sequence reads: CASSQDPAGVPQETQYF. The CDR3 nucleotides read TGTGCCAGCAGCCAAGATCCAGCGGGAGTCCCCCAAGAGACCCAGTACTTC. This chain joins TRBV4-2 and TRBJ2-5, with TRBD2 identical over 8 bases. V gave up 0 bases and J gave up 1 base; unmatched junction bases: 7. The CDR3 has 17 residues. Per germline, CDR1 LGHNA and CDR2 YNFKEQ.

This clonotype was seen ten or more times. The junction departs from germline at one end; a sequencing error may be responsible. The genes are TRBV4-1 and TRBJ1-1; no definite D call. The CDR3 is 12 residues long. Germline V CDR1 and CDR2: MGHRA, YSYEKL. The CDR3 protein is CASSQAGTEAFF. CDR3 in DNA: TGTGCCAGCAGCCAAGCGGGCACTGAAGCTTTCTTT.

This chain links TRBV6-5 with TRBJ2-3; 7 nucleotides match TRBD2. CDR3 size: 16 residues. Germline CDR1 and CDR2: MNHEY and SVGAGI. The V and J ends lost 5 bases and 0 bases, in that order; junction bases with no gene match: 8. The CDR3 loop reads CASSLAHSGSTDTQYF. Written as DNA, the CDR3 is TGTGCCAGCAGTCTGGCCCATAGCGGGAGCACAGATACGCAGTATTTT.

The rearrangement joins TRBV11-2 to TRBJ1-2; D gene unclear. V was trimmed by 0 bases and J by 4 bases, leaving 12 bases between them. Germline CDR1 is SGHAT and CDR2 is FQNNGV. The CDR3 is 15 amino acids. The CDR3 region has the DNA TGTGCCAGCAGCTTAGATGTCGGGTCCCCCTATGGCTACACCTTC. Residues: CASSLDVGSPYGYTF.